One and the same sample provided the 21 T cell receptor beta chains below, sequenced in a study of regulatory T cells in long-lasting Graves disease. Time point of the sample: persistent/refractory GD, antithyroid drugs over 5 years with positive TRAb. Preparation of the TCR library used RNA extracted from PBMCs. Relying on iRepertoire HTBI primers and Arm-PCR of CDR3 regions, the team built TCR beta libraries. MiXCR was run by TCRdb on the multiplex PCR reads, yielding one entry per CDR3 protein. The sample consists of around 510,000 distinct CDR3 sequences, less than 25% of them appearing once. The sample consisted of peripheral blood mononuclear cells (PBMCs), taken when the disease was refractory, from a patient treated with antithyroid drugs. Source of these receptors: a female donor with Graves disease.

This clonotype has at least ten counts. The chain employs TRBV6-2 or TRBV6-3 and TRBJ2-7; possibly TRBD1 or TRBD2 for D (5 bases each). The CDR3 spans 15 residues. Trimming removed 2 bases at V and 3 bases at J, with 14 bases between. The germline CDR1 and CDR2 sequences are MNHEY and SVGEGT. The CDR3 reads CASSYDRDGFYEQYF. The CDR3 nucleotides are TGTGCCAGCAGTTACGATCGGGACGGATTCTACGAGCAGTACTTC.

This clonotype was seen a few times. This chain uses TRBV5-1 with TRBJ2-1; D ambiguous. Germline CDR1 and CDR2: SGHRS and YFSETQ. V was trimmed by 3 bases and J by 5 bases, leaving 6 bases between them. CDR3 length equals 12 residues. CDR3 DNA: TGCGCCAGCAGCTCACCAGACAATGAGCAGTTCTTC. Translation gives CASSSPDNEQFF.

V gene TRBV7-2 combines with J gene TRBJ2-6; D is unresolved. The CDR3 has 17 residues. The germline CDR1 and CDR2 sequences are SGHTA and FQGNSA. Trimming took 1 base from V and 2 from J, leaving 12 bases between them. Written as DNA, the CDR3 is TGTGCCAGCAGCTTAGGCCCGTTCAGTCCTGGGGCCAACGTCCTGACTTTC. It translates to CASSLGPFSPGANVLTF.

V is TRBV25-1 and J is TRBJ1-1; D may be TRBD1 (6 bases). Trimming removed 4 bases at V and 6 bases at J, with 15 bases between. Germline CDR1 is MGHDK and CDR2 is SYGVNS. This CDR3 spans 14 amino acids. Here the CDR3 DNA reads TGTGCCAGCAGTGGGATGACAGGAACAGCTGAAGCTTTCTTT. Its protein is CASSGMTGTAEAFF.

This clonotype was detected ten times or more. The CDR3 DNA reads as TGTGCCAGCAGTCTCTTGAAGGGCATGCTGTTTTTT. Translated: CASSLLKGMLFF. The rearrangement joins TRBV3-1 to TRBJ1-4; D gene ambiguous. The CDR3 has 12 amino acids. Germline V gene lookup returns CDR1 LGHDT and CDR2 YNNKEL (reference sequence). V lost 6 bases and J 14 bases, leaving 16 bases between the germline ends.

The rearrangement uses TRBV19 and TRBJ1-2, with D unclear. CDR3 length: 13 amino acids. Germline loops: CDR1 LNHDA, CDR2 SQIVND (reference sequence). V was cut by 5 bases and J by 2 bases, with 9 bases left in between. This CDR3 reads CASSVTRNYGYTF. The CDR3 coding sequence is TGTGCCAGTAGTGTCACTCGGAACTATGGCTACACCTTC.

This clonotype has a handful of counts. The chain couples TRBV27 to TRBJ2-7; a possible D gene is TRBD1 (6 bases). Trimming removed 5 bases from V and 3 bases from J, with 14 bases in between. CDR1 and CDR2 from the germline V gene are MNHEY and SMNVEV (reference sequence). The length of the CDR3 is 14 residues. DNA for the CDR3: TGTGCCAGCAGTCCGAACAGGGACCACTACGAGCAGTACTTC. This gives the protein CASSPNRDHYEQYF.

This chain uses TRBV19 with TRBJ1-5, with 7 bases fitting TRBD1. CDR1 is LNHDA, CDR2 SQIVND, per germline (reference sequence). V shed 6 bases, J shed 3 bases, and the junction held 14 bases outside the gene matches. CDR3 length: 17 residues. The CDR3 spells CASSDRGRDRLNQPQHF. The CDR3 DNA reads as TGTGCCAGTAGCGATCGAGGGAGGGACAGACTCAATCAGCCCCAGCATTTT.

This clonotype was found many times. The rearrangement links TRBV12-3 or TRBV12-4 to TRBJ1-1; D gene unclear. V lost 2 bases and J lost 1, with 5 bases in between. The CDR3 contains 13 residues. The CDR3 protein is CASSLYQNTEAFF. CDR3 bases: TGTGCCAGCAGTTTATACCAGAACACTGAAGCTTTCTTT.

This clonotype has only a few counts. V and J are TRBV19 and TRBJ1-5, with D possibly TRBD1 on 5 matching bases. V dropped 4 bases and J dropped 7 bases, with 11 bases sitting between them. CDR1 LNHDA and CDR2 SQIVND come from the germline V gene (reference sequence). This CDR3 has 13 residues. The CDR3 protein is CASSTSREQPQHF. The CDR3 coding sequence is TGTGCCAGTAGTACAAGCAGGGAACAGCCCCAGCATTTT.

V usage is TRBV6-1 and J usage is TRBJ2-7; D assignment may be TRBD1 or TRBD2 (6 bases each). Looked up from germline, CDR1 is MNHNS and CDR2 is SASEGT. Trimming cost V 7 bases and J 4 bases, with 20 bases left between them. The CDR3 totals 15 residues. The CDR3 nucleotides read TGTGCCAGCATGACAGGTAGACTAGGAAATTACGAGCAGTACTTC. Its translation: CASMTGRLGNYEQYF.

Remarks on this clonotype: This clone may be a read error of a much larger clone one base away. J is TRBJ2-5 and V is TRBV28; no firm D call. The CDR3 sequence is 14 residues long. CDR1 and CDR2 (germline): MDHEN, SYDVKM. With 3 bases removed from V and 5 bases from J, the gap between germline ends came to 13 bases. CDR3 amino acids: CASSFGPVRETQYF. DNA of the CDR3: TGTGCCAGCAGTTTTGGGCCAGTTAGGGAGACCCAGTACTTC.

This clonotype was seen more than once but under ten times. The V gene is TRBV19, the J gene TRBJ1-5; a possible D gene is TRBD1 (6 bases). The V end was cut by 3 bases, the J end by 5 bases, with 11 bases between. The germline V gene has CDR1 LNHDA and CDR2 SQIVND (reference sequence). This CDR3 is built from 14 residues. CDR3 amino acids: CASSILGGDQPQHF. CDR3 sequence (DNA): TGTGCCAGTAGTATTCTCGGGGGCGATCAGCCCCAGCATTTT. Supplemented by reference TRBV19 and TRBJ1-5, the full variable domain reads DGGITQSPKYLFRKEGQNVTLSCEQNLNHDAMYWYRQDPGQGLRLIYYSQIVNDFQKGDIAEGYSVSREKKESFPLTVTSAQKNPTAFYLCASSILGGDQPQHFGDGTRLSIL.

This clonotype occurred a few times. The J gene is TRBJ2-7, the V gene TRBV14; a possible D gene is TRBD2 (7 bases). This CDR3 has 15 amino acids. The ends were cut back, 2 bases at V and 6 bases at J, with 17 bases in the middle. Germline CDR1 SGHDN, CDR2 FVKESK. The CDR3, as DNA: TGTGCCAGCAGCCAATTTACAGGGCCGGGAGGCGAGCAGTACTTC. This codes for CASSQFTGPGGEQYF.

As DNA, the CDR3 is TGTGCCAGCAGACAGGGGTCCACCGGGGAGCTGTTTTTT. It translates to CASRQGSTGELFF. The chain recombines TRBV6-1 with TRBJ2-2; 7 nucleotides agree with TRBD1. The CDR3 contains 13 residues. V was clipped by 6 bases and J by 4 bases; unmatched bases: 2. Germline-derived CDR1 and CDR2 are MNHNS and SASEGT.

The chain is built from TRBV5-1 and TRBJ2-7; TRBD1 aligns across 7 bases. The CDR3 sequence is 17 residues long. Looked up from germline, CDR1 is SGHRS and CDR2 is YFSETQ. After removal of 1 base from V and 3 bases from J, the junction contained 13 bases not matched to a gene. DNA of the CDR3: TGCGCCAGCAGCTTGTATAGGAGAGGGGGCTCGGGCTACGAGCAGTACTTC. This gives the protein CASSLYRRGGSGYEQYF.

The sample holds a few counts of this clonotype. In DNA form, the CDR3 reads TGTGCCAGCAGCCAAGAACCCGGAGGTGAAGCTTTCTTT. The encoded protein is CASSQEPGGEAFF. The chain combines TRBV3-1 with TRBJ1-1; D unresolved. Per germline, CDR1 LGHDT and CDR2 YNNKEL (reference sequence). The CDR3 runs 13 residues. Trimming took 0 bases from V and 7 from J, leaving 9 bases between them.

This clonotype has ten or more counts. The V and J genes are TRBV5-1 and TRBJ2-5; 7 bases map to TRBD2. This CDR3 region has 13 residues. Trimming cost V 4 bases and J 2 bases; bases outside gene matches: 2. Germline V gene data show CDR1 as SGHRS and CDR2 as YFSETQ. The CDR3 spells CASSGLDQETQYF. CDR3 nucleotide sequence: TGCGCCAGCAGCGGACTAGATCAAGAGACCCAGTACTTC.

This clonotype was detected ten times or more. The chain is built from TRBV28 and TRBJ2-5; TRBD1 aligns across 9 bases. Trimming removed 6 bases from V and 5 bases from J; junction bases left unmatched: 10. Germline loops: CDR1 MDHEN, CDR2 SYDVKM. The CDR3 totals 15 residues. The CDR3 protein is CASRLRDRASETQYF. In DNA, the CDR3 is TGTGCCAGCAGATTACGGGACAGGGCATCGGAGACCCAGTACTTC.

This clonotype has a count of ten or more. The rearrangement links TRBV19 to TRBJ1-2; a weak D match, TRBD1 (5 bases). Germline V lookup: CDR1 LNHDA, CDR2 SQIVND (reference sequence). This CDR3 is 14 amino acids long. V lost 6 bases, J lost 6 bases, and 17 bases lay in between. The CDR3 DNA follows: TGTGCCAGTAGAAGTCCGGGACTGGTGGATGGCTACACCTTC. This encodes CASRSPGLVDGYTF.

This clonotype was recorded at least ten times. The chain recombines TRBV15 with TRBJ2-5, with D possibly being TRBD1 (6 bases). Germline V lookup: CDR1 LNHNV, CDR2 YYDKDF (reference sequence). The germline V and J ends were trimmed by 1 base and 5 bases, with 11 bases remaining between them. The CDR3 runs to 14 residues. In nucleotides, the CDR3 is TGTGCCACCAGCAGAGCCACAGGGTTGGAGACCCAGTACTTC. Protein sequence: CATSRATGLETQYF. Full variable domain (outside the CDR3, taken from reference TRBV15 and TRBJ2-5): DAMVIQNPRYQVTQFGKPVTLSCSQTLNHNVMYWYQQKSSQAPKLLFHYYDKDFNNEADTPDNFQSRRPNTSFCFLDIRSPGLGDTAMYLCATSRATGLETQYFGPGTRLLVL.